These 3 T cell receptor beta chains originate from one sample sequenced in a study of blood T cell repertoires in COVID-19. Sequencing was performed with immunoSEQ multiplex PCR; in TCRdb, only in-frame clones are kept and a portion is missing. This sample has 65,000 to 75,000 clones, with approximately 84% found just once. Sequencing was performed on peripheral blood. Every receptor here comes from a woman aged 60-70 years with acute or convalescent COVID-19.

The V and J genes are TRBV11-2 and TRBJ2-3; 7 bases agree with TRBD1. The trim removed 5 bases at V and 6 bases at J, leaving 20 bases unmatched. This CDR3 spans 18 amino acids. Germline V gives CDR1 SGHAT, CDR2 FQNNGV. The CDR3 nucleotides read TGTGCCAGCAGCCCTTGGGGAGCCGGGACAGCTTTAGGGGATACGCAGTATTTT. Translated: CASSPWGAGTALGDTQYF.

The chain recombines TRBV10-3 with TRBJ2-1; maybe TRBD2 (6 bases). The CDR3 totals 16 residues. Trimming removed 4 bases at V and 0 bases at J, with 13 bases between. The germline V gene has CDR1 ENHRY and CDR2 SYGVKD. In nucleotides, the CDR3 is TGTGCCATCAGTGTTGGCGGGGATAGCTCCTACAATGAGCAGTTCTTC. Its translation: CAISVGGDSSYNEQFF.

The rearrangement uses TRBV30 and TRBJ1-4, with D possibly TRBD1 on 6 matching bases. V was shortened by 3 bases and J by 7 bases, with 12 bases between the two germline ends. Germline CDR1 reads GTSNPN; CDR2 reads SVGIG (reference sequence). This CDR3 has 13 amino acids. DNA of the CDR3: TGTGCCTGGAGAGGCAGGGGTAGTGAAAAACTGTTTTTT. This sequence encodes CAWRGRGSEKLFF.